These 30 T cell receptor beta chains were sequenced from one sample in a study of OX40 agonist ivuxolimab in advanced cancers. Preparation of the library involved the immunoSEQ multiplex PCR assay. Held by TCRdb, this immuneACCESS table contains in-frame sequences only and omits some clones. Under half of the omission traces to an unresolved V gene where checked; the cause of the rest is unknown. Within this sample are tens of thousands of clones, with roughly 85% of them counted one time only. Clones ranked in the top ten supply roughly 0.8% of the sample. The sequencing used CD4+ or CD8+ T cells sorted from blood, collected in a trial of the OX40 agonist ivuxolimab. The origin of the receptors is an adult with an advanced solid tumor such as melanoma, head and neck, liver or kidney cancer.

This chain links TRBV29-1 with TRBJ1-2; D is possibly TRBD1 (6 bases). Germline CDR1 SQVTM, CDR2 ANQGSEA. This CDR3 is built from 13 residues. V was pared by 6 bases and J by 0 bases, with 11 bases between. This CDR3 reads CSVAGQPNYGYTF. CDR3 DNA sequence: TGCAGCGTCGCCGGACAGCCTAACTATGGCTACACCTTC.

The chain couples TRBV10-1 to TRBJ2-1; D remains ambiguous. CDR3 size: 13 residues. Trimming removed 0 bases from V and 9 bases from J, with 9 bases in between. CDR1 is WNHNN, CDR2 SYGVQD, per germline (reference sequence). The CDR3 nucleotides are TGCGCCAGCAGTGAGTCTGGTCGAGGTGAGCAGTTCTTC. This codes for CASSESGRGEQFF.

The chain links TRBV10-3 to TRBJ1-2, with TRBD1 identical over 10 bases. With 3 bases clipped from V and 2 bases from J, the junction kept 6 bases outside the gene matches. This CDR3 contains 16 residues. Germline CDR1 and CDR2: ENHRY and SYGVKD. DNA of the CDR3: TGTGCCATCAGTGATTCCGGGACAGGGGAAAACTATGGCTACACCTTC. Its translation is CAISDSGTGENYGYTF.

This chain joins TRBV6-5 and TRBJ1-3, with D possibly TRBD1 on 5 matching bases. The CDR3 totals 14 residues. Trimming pared 4 bases from V and 4 bases from J, leaving 11 bases between. Germline lookup yields CDR1 MNHEY and CDR2 SVGAGI. The CDR3 DNA follows: TGTGCCAGCAGTTGGGGGAATGGGGGAAACACCATATATTTT. This codes for CASSWGNGGNTIYF.

This chain links TRBV4-3 with TRBJ2-7, with 8 nucleotides matching TRBD1. The CDR3 runs 16 residues. The V gene's germline CDR1 is LGHNA and CDR2 YSLEER. V lost 4 bases and J lost 4; bases outside the gene matches: 12. CDR3 bases: TGCGCCAGCAGCCGCGACCTCGGACAGGGAAGGTACGAGCAGTACTTC. Protein: CASSRDLGQGRYEQYF.

Comments on this clone: Mismatch with germline at one junction end may stem from a read error. The gene calls are TRBV7-7 and TRBJ1-1, with TRBD1 as a possible D gene (6 bases). Germline CDR1 reads SSHAT; CDR2 reads FNYEAQ (reference sequence). CDR3 length: 15 residues. The CDR3 coding sequence is TGTGCTAGCACCAGGGGCCCAGCCCGGGAGACTGAAGCTTTCTTT. This translates into CASTRGPARETEAFF.

This CDR3 is CASSLAGTGTTTNEKLFF. The CDR3 DNA is TGTGCCAGCAGCTTAGCGGGGACAGGGACCACAACTAATGAAAAACTGTTTTTT. The chain uses TRBV7-9 and TRBJ1-4; 9 bases map to TRBD1. This CDR3 is built from 18 residues. Germline assignment: CDR1 SEHNR and CDR2 FQNEAQ (reference sequence). J gave up 0 bases and V 0 bases, and 5 bases lay outside the gene matches.

The chain has TRBV5-4 and TRBJ1-1, with TRBD1 as a possible D gene (5 bases). The CDR3 has 14 residues. CDR1 is SGHNT and CDR2 is YYREEE in the germline V gene (reference sequence). Trimming shortened V by 4 bases and J by 0 bases, and 10 bases separated the two germline ends. CDR3 sequence reads: CASSQDSLNTEAFF. For the CDR3, the DNA is TGTGCCAGCAGCCAAGACAGTTTGAACACTGAAGCTTTCTTT. The complete variable domain, with remaining parts taken from reference TRBV5-4 and TRBJ1-1, reads ETGVTQSPTHLIKTRGQQVTLRCSSQSGHNTVSWYQQALGQGPQFIFQYYREEENGRGNFPPRFSGLQFPNYSSELNVNALELDDSALYLCASSQDSLNTEAFFGQGTRLTVV.

This chain links TRBV9 with TRBJ1-3; TRBD1 matches 10 bases. Germline CDR1 reads SGDLS; CDR2 reads YYNGEE. The ends lost 2 bases at V and 0 bases at J; junction bases unmatched: 2. The CDR3 is 16 residues long. The CDR3 DNA reads as TGTGCCAGCAGCGTGACAGGGGGCCTCTCTGGAAACACCATATATTTT. Its protein is CASSVTGGLSGNTIYF.

The DNA for the CDR3 is TGTGCCAGCAGCCTAGCGGCCCGTGAACCCCAGCATTTT. It encodes CASSLAAREPQHF. This chain uses TRBV4-2 with TRBJ1-5; D remains ambiguous. The germline V gene has CDR1 LGHNA and CDR2 YNFKEQ. V was cut by 4 bases and J by 10 bases, with 14 bases left in between. The CDR3 has 13 residues.

The chain combines TRBV7-2 with TRBJ2-3, with TRBD2 as a possible D gene (5 bases). Germline CDR1 SGHTA, CDR2 FQGNSA. The CDR3 runs 13 residues. V lost 5 bases, J lost 3 bases, and 9 bases lay in between. The CDR3 spells CASSPDSTDTQYF. The CDR3 region has the DNA TGTGCCAGCAGCCCGGACTCAACAGATACGCAGTATTTT.

The chain recombines TRBV7-2 with TRBJ2-3, with D possibly being TRBD2 (5 bases). The CDR3 has 15 residues. Germline CDR1 SGHTA, CDR2 FQGNSA. With 2 bases removed from V and 0 bases from J, the gap between germline ends came to 9 bases. Here the CDR3 reads CASSLLGLSTDTQYF. The CDR3 DNA sequence: TGTGCCAGCAGCTTACTCGGACTCAGCACAGATACGCAGTATTTT.

The chain carries TRBV5-1 and TRBJ2-1, with D maybe TRBD2 (6 bases). V was shortened by 4 bases and J by 1 base, with 9 bases between the two germline ends. This CDR3 contains 14 residues. Germline CDR1 and CDR2: SGHRS and YFSETQ. The CDR3 DNA reads TGCGCCAGCAGCAGAGGAGGGTCCTACAATGAGCAGTTCTTC. As protein: CASSRGGSYNEQFF.

This clone was detected only once. The chain joins TRBV6-4 to TRBJ2-7; D unresolved. Trimming took 2 bases from V and 7 from J, leaving 12 bases between them. The CDR3 consists of 13 residues. Germline values: CDR1 MRHNA, CDR2 SNTAGT. The chain's CDR3 is CASSDRTLLEQYF. The CDR3 nucleotides read TGTGCCAGCAGTGACAGGACCCTTTTGGAGCAGTACTTC.

The rearrangement links TRBV15 to TRBJ2-3; 8 bases match TRBD2. The CDR3 is 15 residues long. CDR1 and CDR2 from the germline V gene are LNHNV and YYDKDF (reference sequence). V shed 1 base, J shed 4 bases, and the junction held 4 bases outside the gene matches. In DNA form, the CDR3 reads TGTGCCACCAGCAGAGGGCTAGCGGGTGCAGATACGCAGTATTTT. This gives the protein CATSRGLAGADTQYF.

V gene TRBV6-5 combines with J gene TRBJ1-1; D gene uncertain. The V end was cut by 6 bases, the J end by 4 bases, with 9 bases between. The CDR3 runs 12 residues. Germline-derived CDR1 and CDR2 are MNHEY and SVGAGI. The CDR3 region has the DNA TGTGCCAGCAGATCCCCGGGCACTGAAGCTTTCTTT. Protein product: CASRSPGTEAFF.

This sequence joins TRBV10-3 and TRBJ2-7; 13 bases map to TRBD2. V trimming: 0 bases; J trimming: 7 bases; junction bases outside the gene matches: 6. Germline loops: CDR1 ENHRY, CDR2 SYGVKD. CDR3 length equals 16 residues. The CDR3 nucleotides are TGTGCCATCAGTGAGTCTCGGACTAGCGGGAGACAAGAGCAGTACTTC. Translating it yields CAISESRTSGRQEQYF.

The V and J genes are TRBV11-3 and TRBJ2-1; TRBD1 is a possible D gene (6 bases). CDR1 is SGHNT and CDR2 is YENEEA in the germline V gene. The length of the CDR3 is 15 residues. The germline V and J ends were trimmed by 1 base and 5 bases, with 12 bases remaining between them. This CDR3 reads CASSLVGGVDNEQFF. The CDR3 DNA sequence: TGTGCCAGCAGCTTAGTAGGGGGTGTCGACAATGAGCAGTTCTTC.

This chain connects TRBV11-2 to TRBJ2-1; TRBD1 might be the D (5 bases). The V end lost 5 bases, the J end lost 6 bases, and 8 bases lay between the germline ends. The CDR3 contains 12 residues. Looked up from germline, CDR1 is SGHAT and CDR2 is FQNNGV. CDR3 sequence (DNA): TGTGCCAGCAGCCGACAGCCCAATGAGCAGTTCTTC. Amino acids: CASSRQPNEQFF.

This chain joins TRBV18 and TRBJ2-2; TRBD1 agrees at 8 bases. With V trimmed by 3 bases and J by 7 bases, 7 bases remained unmatched. This CDR3 comprises 15 residues. Per germline, CDR1 KGHSH and CDR2 LQKENI. The CDR3 DNA reads as TGTGCCAGCTCACCTTGGGACAGGAATCTCGGGGAGCTGTTTTTT. This sequence encodes CASSPWDRNLGELFF.

The chain combines TRBV6-5 with TRBJ2-1; TRBD1 is a possible D gene (5 bases). Germline V gene lookup returns CDR1 MNHEY and CDR2 SVGAGI. Trimming removed 5 bases at V and 4 bases at J, with 12 bases between. This CDR3 contains 14 residues. CDR3 coding DNA: TGTGCCAGCAGTCATAGGGGATTATACAATGAGCAGTTCTTC. As protein: CASSHRGLYNEQFF.

The chain couples TRBV27 to TRBJ2-3; 7 bases agree with TRBD2. V lost 6 bases and J lost 0; bases outside the gene matches: 9. CDR1 is MNHEY, CDR2 SMNVEV, per germline (reference sequence). The CDR3 extends over 16 amino acids. This CDR3 reads CASSHAGARSTDTQYF. The CDR3, as DNA: TGTGCCAGCAGCCACGCGGGAGCGCGTAGCACAGATACGCAGTATTTT.

This chain connects TRBV2 to TRBJ1-5; 11 nucleotides line up with TRBD1. Losses at the gene ends were 9 bases for V and 0 bases for J; bases not matched to a gene: 10. Germline CDR1 is SNHLY and CDR2 is FYNNEI. This CDR3 is 17 amino acids long. The CDR3 is CASTRTGGPYSNQPQHF. CDR3 DNA: TGTGCCAGTACCCGGACAGGGGGCCCATATAGCAATCAGCCCCAGCATTTT.

This chain connects TRBV5-4 to TRBJ2-7; no clear D. The CDR3 spans 16 residues. CDR1 is SGHNT and CDR2 is YYREEE in the germline V gene (reference sequence). V lost 0 bases to trimming and J lost 0 bases, with 13 bases between them. DNA for the CDR3: TGTGCCAGCAGCTTGGGTGCCAGGTCCTCCTCCTACGAGCAGTACTTC. It is translated as CASSLGARSSSYEQYF.

The gene calls are TRBV6-5 and TRBJ1-1, with D unresolved. V was shortened by 4 bases and J by 9 bases, with 18 bases between the two germline ends. The CDR3 has 14 residues. Germline V lookup: CDR1 MNHEY, CDR2 SVGAGI. The CDR3 region is CASSSLLPGTQAFF. In nucleotides, the CDR3 is TGTGCCAGCAGTTCCCTCCTCCCGGGCACCCAAGCTTTCTTT.

The CDR3 reads CASSLDFDSNYGYTF. As DNA, the CDR3 is TGCGCCAGCAGCCTAGACTTCGACAGCAACTATGGCTACACCTTC. This rearrangement joins TRBV4-3 to TRBJ1-2; D is possibly TRBD1 (5 bases). There are 15 residues in the CDR3. Between the trimmed V and J ends, which lost 4 bases and 2 bases, there was a span of 14 bases. Looked up from germline, CDR1 is LGHNA and CDR2 is YSLEER.

The CDR3 nucleotides read TGTGCCAGCAGCCAGCAGGGGTACCCCTCCTACGAGCAGTACTTC. This codes for CASSQQGYPSYEQYF. V is TRBV7-3 and J is TRBJ2-7; D may be TRBD1 (6 bases). CDR1 is SGHTA, CDR2 FQGTGA, per germline. The CDR3 length is 15 residues. Trimming took 5 bases from V and 0 from J, leaving 14 bases between them.

V and J are TRBV19 and TRBJ1-2; D possibly corresponds to TRBD1 (5 bases). V was cut by 9 bases and J by 4 bases, with 21 bases left in between. The germline V gene encodes CDR1 LNHDA and CDR2 SQIVND (reference sequence). The CDR3 is 15 residues long. DNA of the CDR3: TGTGCCAGCGAGAGTCAGGCGGGGACCTCCTATGGCTACACCTTC. This sequence encodes CASESQAGTSYGYTF.

V and J are TRBV28 and TRBJ2-1, with a possible D match to TRBD2 (5 bases). Trimming pared 6 bases from V and 4 bases from J, leaving 16 bases between. Germline-derived CDR1 and CDR2 are MDHEN and SYDVKM. The CDR3 loop spans 15 amino acids. CDR3 DNA sequence: TGTGCCAGCAGCCACGGAGCGGAACGTTACAATGAGCAGTTCTTC. Translation gives CASSHGAERYNEQFF.

The gene calls are TRBV4-2 and TRBJ2-3, with D possibly being TRBD1 (7 bases). The CDR3 has 16 residues. With 1 base removed from V and 5 bases from J, the gap between germline ends came to 16 bases. Germline CDR1 reads LGHNA; CDR2 reads YNFKEQ. The chain's CDR3 is CASSQVGGGAGDTQYF. In DNA, the CDR3 is TGTGCCAGCAGCCAAGTAGGAGGGGGCGCGGGAGATACGCAGTATTTT.